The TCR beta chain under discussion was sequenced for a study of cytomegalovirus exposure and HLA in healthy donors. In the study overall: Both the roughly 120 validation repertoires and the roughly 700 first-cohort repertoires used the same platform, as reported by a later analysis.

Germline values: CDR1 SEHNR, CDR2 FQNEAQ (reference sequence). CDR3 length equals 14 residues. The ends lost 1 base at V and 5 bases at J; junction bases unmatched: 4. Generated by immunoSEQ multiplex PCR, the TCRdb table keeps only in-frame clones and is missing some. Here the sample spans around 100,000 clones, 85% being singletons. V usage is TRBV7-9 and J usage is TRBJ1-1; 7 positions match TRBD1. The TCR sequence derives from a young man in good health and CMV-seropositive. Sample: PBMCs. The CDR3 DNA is TGTGCCAGCAGCTTAGGCACAGGGGATACTGAAGCTTTCTTT. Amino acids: CASSLGTGDTEAFF.